Listed below are T cell receptor beta chains from one sample, sequenced in a study of T-cell memory formation after mild COVID-19. TCRdb analysed the 5' RACE reads with MiXCR anew, one entry per CDR3 protein. The data hold 550,000 to 700,000 distinct CDR3 sequences, with about a sixth observed a single time. The sequencing input was PBMCs or a T cell subset sorted from them (not recorded which). The receptors come from an adult woman who had mild COVID-19 (a few samples of this study predate the infection). Cell type and time point are not known. The CDR3 runs from the conserved cysteine through the conserved F or W. D genes are given only for firm matches. Clone size is not always given. Where it is, it says once, few, many or a class for expanded clones.

clone size	J gene	D gene	V gene	CDR3 protein	CDR3 DNA
few	TRBJ1-1	-	TRBV5-5	CASSFALDRAFF	TGTGCCAGCAGCTTTGCTCTTGACCGCGCTTTCTTT
-	TRBJ2-5	TRBD2	TRBV7-2	CASSLGGTSVRLQETQYF	TGTGCCAGCAGCTTAGGGGGGACTAGCGTCCGATTACAAGAGACCCAGTACTTC
few	TRBJ2-3	-	TRBV12-3/TRBV12-4	CASSSEGNTQYF	TGTGCCAGCAGTTCCGAGGGGAATACGCAGTATTTT
-	TRBJ1-2	-	TRBV12-3/TRBV12-4	CASSASSPRSNYGYTF	TGTGCCAGCAGTGCTTCAAGTCCACGTTCTAACTATGGCTACACCTTC
few	TRBJ1-5	-	TRBV5-5	CASSLELPWGNQPQHF	TGTGCCAGCAGCTTGGAGCTACCTTGGGGCAATCAGCCCCAGCATTTT
-	TRBJ1-1	TRBD1	TRBV6-1	CASTRDSLFTEAFF	TGTGCCAGCACCAGGGACAGCCTCTTCACTGAAGCTTTCTTT
-	TRBJ2-7	-	TRBV7-3	CASSLGRSAYEQYF	TGTGCCAGCAGCTTGGGCCGATCGGCCTACGAGCAGTACTTC
-	TRBJ2-2	TRBD2	TRBV12-3/TRBV12-4	CASSRAGGTGELFF	TGTGCCAGCAGTAGGGCGGGAGGGACCGGGGAGCTGTTTTTT
few	TRBJ2-7	TRBD1	TRBV29-1	CSVGQGNEQYF	TGCAGCGTTGGACAGGGGAACGAGCAGTACTTC
few	TRBJ1-2	-	TRBV5-1	CASSFEVGAPYGYTF	TGCGCCAGCAGCTTCGAGGTTGGGGCCCCCTATGGCTACACCTTC
few	TRBJ2-3	-	TRBV9	CASSPRSQGTDTQYF	TGTGCCAGCAGCCCACGGAGCCAGGGCACAGATACGCAGTATTTT
few	TRBJ2-5	-	TRBV27	CASSFPGETHYF	TGTGCCAGCAGTTTTCCTGGTGAGACCCATTACTTC
-	TRBJ1-5	-	TRBV4-1	CASSHAPGRELPQHF	TGCGCCAGCAGCCACGCCCCGGGACGCGAATTGCCCCAGCATTTT
-	TRBJ2-3	-	TRBV10-3	CAISAGGTIADTQYF	TGTGCCATCAGTGCGGGCGGGACAATCGCAGATACGCAGTATTTT
few	TRBJ1-3	TRBD1	TRBV7-2	CASSPRTGVWDTIYF	TGTGCCAGCAGCCCAAGAACAGGGGTCTGGGACACCATATATTTT
few	TRBJ2-1	TRBD1	TRBV7-8	CASSVTGGTSSYNEQFF	TGTGCCAGCAGCGTGACAGGGGGTACGAGCTCCTACAATGAGCAGTTCTTC
few	TRBJ1-2	-	TRBV12-3/TRBV12-4	CASSLPEQVFSQGYTF	TGTGCCAGCAGTTTGCCGGAGCAGGTTTTCTCTCAGGGCTACACCTTC
-	TRBJ2-2	TRBD1	TRBV24-1	CATSETPGQGQTGELFF	TGTGCCACCAGTGAGACTCCGGGACAGGGGCAAACCGGGGAGCTGTTTTTT
many	TRBJ2-5	TRBD1	TRBV4-1	CASSQGTGGTETQYF	TGCGCCAGCAGCCAGGGGACAGGGGGAACGGAGACCCAGTACTTC
-	TRBJ2-1	-	TRBV20-1	CSARARSPGQLYNEQFF	TGCAGTGCTAGAGCGCGTTCTCCGGGACAACTCTACAATGAGCAGTTCTTC
-	TRBJ2-7	-	TRBV3-1	CASSLFSVGAYEQYF	TGTGCCAGCAGCTTGTTCTCAGTGGGGGCCTACGAGCAGTACTTC
few	TRBJ2-5	TRBD1	TRBV7-2	CASSLDAPGGRETQYF	TGTGCCAGCAGCTTAGACGCACCAGGGGGCAGGGAGACCCAGTACTTC
-	TRBJ1-1	-	TRBV6-1	CASSEIWSGGLEAFF	TGTGCCAGCAGTGAAATTTGGTCGGGGGGCCTTGAAGCTTTCTTT
few	TRBJ2-1	TRBD2	TRBV7-6	CASSPPGAGANEQFF	TGTGCCAGCAGCCCCCCCGGGGCGGGAGCTAATGAGCAGTTCTTC
few	TRBJ2-7	TRBD1	TRBV4-3	CASSQDPGQSYEQYF	TGCGCCAGCAGCCAAGATCCGGGACAGTCCTACGAGCAGTACTTC
few	TRBJ1-1	-	TRBV12-3/TRBV12-4	CASSLDRLGTEAFF	TGTGCCAGCAGTTTAGACCGTTTAGGGACTGAAGCTTTCTTT
many	TRBJ2-1	TRBD1	TRBV29-1	CSVDRGNYNEQFF	TGCAGCGTCGACAGGGGGAACTACAATGAGCAGTTCTTC
few	TRBJ2-5	-	TRBV7-9	CASSGGLVETQYF	TGTGCCAGCAGCGGAGGACTGGTAGAGACCCAGTACTTC
-	TRBJ2-1	TRBD1	TRBV7-3	CASGTGFGSEQFF	TGTGCCAGCGGGACAGGCTTCGGGAGTGAGCAGTTCTTC
few	TRBJ1-1	-	TRBV5-1	CASSLAWGGTEAFF	TGCGCCAGCAGCTTGGCCTGGGGTGGGACTGAAGCTTTCTTT
-	TRBJ1-1	TRBD1	TRBV20-1	CSAGQGAINTEAFF	TGCAGTGCTGGACAGGGGGCTATAAACACTGAAGCTTTCTTT
-	TRBJ1-6	-	TRBV4-2	CASSQEGGPYSPLHF	TGTGCCAGCAGCCAAGAAGGTGGCCCTTATTCACCCCTCCACTTT
few	TRBJ1-2	-	TRBV6-5	CASSYQGILGGYTF	TGTGCCAGCAGTTACCAGGGAATTCTCGGTGGCTACACCTTC
-	TRBJ2-7	TRBD2	TRBV7-2	CASSLIILAGNCYEQYF	TGTGCCAGCAGCTTAATTATTCTAGCGGGAAACTGCTACGAGCAGTACTTC
-	TRBJ2-7	-	TRBV29-1	CSVDYGNSHEQYF	TGCAGCGTTGATTACGGCAATTCCCACGAGCAGTACTTC
-	TRBJ2-1	-	TRBV3-1	CASSQDMRRSYNEQFF	TGTGCCAGCAGCCAAGATATGAGGCGCTCCTACAATGAGCAGTTCTTC
-	TRBJ2-1	-	TRBV20-1	CSKLRGELNEQFF	TGCAGTAAACTTCGAGGGGAGCTCAATGAGCAGTTCTTC
many	TRBJ2-1	-	TRBV15	CATSSDEGYNEQFF	TGTGCCACCAGCAGTGACGAGGGTTACAATGAGCAGTTCTTC
few	TRBJ1-2	-	TRBV29-1	CSVENRDNYGYTF	TGCAGCGTTGAAAATCGAGATAACTATGGCTACACCTTC
-	TRBJ1-4	-	TRBV7-3	CASSPNGLPNEKLFF	TGTGCCAGCAGCCCCAATGGGTTGCCTAATGAAAAACTGTTTTTT
few	TRBJ2-2	-	TRBV5-5	CASSWGQNTGELFF	TGTGCCAGCAGCTGGGGGCAAAACACCGGGGAGCTGTTTTTT
few	TRBJ2-7	TRBD2	TRBV5-1	CASSTGGDPYEQYF	TGCGCCAGCAGCACGGGGGGGGACCCCTACGAGCAGTACTTC
-	TRBJ2-1	TRBD2	TRBV10-3	CAIRKSSGSYEQFF	TGTGCCATCAGAAAGAGTAGCGGGAGCTATGAGCAGTTCTTC
-	TRBJ2-2	TRBD1	TRBV29-1	CSVEGQGVNGELFF	TGCAGCGTCGAGGGACAGGGGGTAAACGGGGAGCTGTTTTTT
few	TRBJ2-1	TRBD1	TRBV5-6	CASSSRTGAYNEQFF	TGTGCCAGCAGCTCTCGGACAGGAGCCTACAATGAGCAGTTCTTC
-	TRBJ1-2	-	TRBV29-1	CSVGRVAPEGYTF	TGCAGCGTTGGCAGGGTAGCCCCGGAAGGCTACACCTTC
-	TRBJ2-7	-	TRBV7-8	CASSPTGFGYEQYF	TGTGCCAGCAGCCCCACGGGGTTTGGCTACGAGCAGTACTTC
few	TRBJ1-1	TRBD1	TRBV5-1	CASSLVGQGMTEAFF	TGCGCCAGCAGCTTGGTGGGACAGGGGATGACTGAAGCTTTCTTT
once	TRBJ2-7	TRBD2	TRBV7-9	CASSLSGGGSYEQYF	TGTGCCAGCAGCTTATCTGGCGGGGGATCCTACGAGCAGTACTTC
-	TRBJ1-1	-	TRBV5-1	CASSPGKLNTEAFF	TGCGCCAGCAGCCCGGGAAAGCTGAACACTGAAGCTTTCTTT
many	TRBJ1-2	-	TRBV27	CASSLNGWSARYYGYTF	TGTGCCAGCAGTTTAAACGGTTGGTCAGCCCGCTACTATGGCTACACCTTC
few	TRBJ2-3	TRBD1	TRBV5-1	CASSKGTGPIFSTDTQYF	TGCGCCAGCAGCAAAGGGACAGGGCCCATCTTCTCCACAGATACGCAGTATTTT
-	TRBJ2-1	-	TRBV30	CAWYPSYNEQFF	TGTGCCTGGTATCCCAGCTACAATGAGCAGTTCTTC
few	TRBJ1-2	-	TRBV15	CATSKSGGGTAGYTF	TGTGCCACCAGCAAAAGTGGGGGAGGAACTGCTGGCTACACCTTC
-	TRBJ2-5	-	TRBV7-2	CASSFRAQTQYF	TGTGCCAGCAGTTTCCGGGCACAGACCCAGTACTTC
few	TRBJ1-5	-	TRBV4-1	CASSLQDNQPQHF	TGCGCCAGCAGTTTACAGGACAATCAGCCCCAGCATTTT